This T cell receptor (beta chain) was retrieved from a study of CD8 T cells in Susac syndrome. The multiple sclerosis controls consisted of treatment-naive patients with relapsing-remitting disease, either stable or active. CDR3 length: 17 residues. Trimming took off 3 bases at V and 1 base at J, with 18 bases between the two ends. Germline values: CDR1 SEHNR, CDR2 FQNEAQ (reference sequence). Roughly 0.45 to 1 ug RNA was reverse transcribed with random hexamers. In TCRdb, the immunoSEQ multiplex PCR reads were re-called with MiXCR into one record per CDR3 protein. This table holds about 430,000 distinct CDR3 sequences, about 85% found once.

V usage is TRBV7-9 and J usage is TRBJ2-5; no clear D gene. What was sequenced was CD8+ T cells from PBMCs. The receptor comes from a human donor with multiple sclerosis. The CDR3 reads CASSFLSDPLLQETQYF. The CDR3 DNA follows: TGTGCCAGCAGCTTCCTGAGCGACCCACTCCTCCAAGAGACCCAGTACTTC. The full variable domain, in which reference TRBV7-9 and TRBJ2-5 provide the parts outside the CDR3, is DTGVSQNPRHKITKRGQNVTFRCDPISEHNRLYWYRQTLGQGPEFLTYFQNEAQLEKSRLLSDRFSAERPKGSFSTLEIQRTEQGDSAMYLCASSFLSDPLLQETQYFGPGTRLLVL.